The 21 T cell receptor beta chains in this list originate from one sample, sequenced in a study of blood T cell repertoires in COVID-19. TCRdb keeps only in-frame clones here, not all; method: immunoSEQ multiplex PCR. The sample contains 150,000 or so clones, around 80% of which appear only once. Sequenced: PBMCs or T cells enriched from blood (not recorded which). The receptors stem from a man in his forties who had recovered from COVID-19.

The chain carries TRBV5-5 and TRBJ1-5; 7 bases map to TRBD1. CDR3 length: 16 amino acids. The germline gives CDR1 SGHKS, CDR2 YYEKEE (reference sequence). Trimming took 3 bases from V and 0 from J; bases not matched to a gene: 6. CDR3 loop: CASSSQGVNSNQPQHF. Written as DNA, the CDR3 is TGTGCCAGCAGCTCCCAGGGGGTTAATAGCAATCAGCCCCAGCATTTT.

The gene calls are TRBV21-1 and TRBJ1-4. TRBV21-1 is labeled a pseudogene. CDR3 length equals 16 residues. For the CDR3, the DNA is TGTGCCAGCAGCGGAGGCACCGTAGGAGGGCACGAAAAACTGTTTTTT. This gives the protein CASSGGTVGGHEKLFF.

The chain combines TRBV6-6 with TRBJ2-3; a possible D gene is TRBD1 (5 bases). Trimming removed 6 bases from V and 3 bases from J, with 16 bases in between. The germline CDR1 and CDR2 sequences are MNHNY and SVGAGI (reference sequence). CDR3 length: 15 amino acids. CDR3 sequence: CASSSRRARTDTQYF. In nucleotides, the CDR3 is TGTGCCAGCAGCTCCCGCAGGGCCCGGACAGATACGCAGTATTTT.

V is TRBV5-1 and J is TRBJ1-1; D remains ambiguous. Germline V gives CDR1 SGHRS, CDR2 YFSETQ. Trimming shortened V by 0 bases and J by 5 bases, and 14 bases separated the two germline ends. The CDR3 loop spans 15 amino acids. This CDR3 is CASSLGSGKVTEAFF. The CDR3 DNA sequence: TGCGCCAGCAGCTTGGGTTCCGGGAAAGTAACTGAAGCTTTCTTT.

The rearrangement joins TRBV4-1 to TRBJ1-1; TRBD1 aligns across 11 bases. From germline, CDR1 is MGHRA and CDR2 YSYEKL. This CDR3 is built from 17 residues. J gave up 4 bases and V 0 bases, and 7 bases lay outside the gene matches. CDR3 protein: CASSQEGTGGRITEAFF. The CDR3 coding sequence is TGCGCCAGCAGCCAAGAAGGGACAGGGGGTAGGATCACTGAAGCTTTCTTT.

This sequence joins TRBV7-2 and TRBJ2-6; D not certain. Trimming left V 3 bases short and J 4 bases short, with 7 bases between. The CDR3 totals 14 residues. Per germline, CDR1 SGHTA and CDR2 FQGNSA. CDR3 protein: CASSFTVGANVLTF. The CDR3 nucleotides are TGTGCCAGCAGCTTTACAGTGGGGGCCAACGTCCTGACTTTC. Drawing the rest from reference TRBV7-2 and TRBJ2-6, the complete variable domain is GAGVSQSPSNKVTEKGKDVELRCDPISGHTALYWYRQSLGQGLEFLIYFQGNSAPDKSGLPSDRFSAERTGGSVSTLTIQRTQQEDSAVYLCASSFTVGANVLTFGAGSRLTVL.

This clone was counted once. This chain joins TRBV30 and TRBJ1-6; the D gene is possibly TRBD1 (5 bases). V lost 5 bases and J lost 7, with 9 bases in between. CDR1 GTSNPN and CDR2 SVGIG come from the germline V gene (reference sequence). The CDR3 is 12 amino acids. The CDR3 DNA reads TGTGCCTGGCAGGGAAACAATTCACCCCTCCACTTT. Residues: CAWQGNNSPLHF.

V usage is TRBV3-1 (or the pseudogene TRBV3-2) and J usage is TRBJ2-1; 13 nucleotides match TRBD2. The CDR3 consists of 15 residues. J was trimmed by 10 bases and V by 5 bases; bases with no gene match: 8. Germline-derived CDR1 and CDR2 are LGHDT and YNNKEL (reference sequence). CDR3: CASSEVLAGGGEQFF. DNA of the CDR3: TGTGCCAGCAGCGAGGTACTAGCGGGGGGGGGAGAGCAGTTCTTC.

The chain combines TRBV12-3 or TRBV12-4 with TRBJ1-2; perhaps TRBD1 as D (5 bases). V lost 5 bases and J lost 3, with 10 bases in between. The CDR3 is 13 amino acids. The DNA of the CDR3 is TGTGCCAGCAGTATCAGGGCTTACTATGGCTACACCTTC. Translating it yields CASSIRAYYGYTF.

This clone was recorded a few times. The V call is TRBV3-1 (or the pseudogene TRBV3-2), the J call TRBJ1-2; TRBD1 matches 7 bases. V lost 5 bases, J lost 4 bases, and 10 bases stayed unmatched. The CDR3 contains 15 residues. Germline V gene data show CDR1 as LGHDT and CDR2 as YNNKEL (reference sequence). The CDR3 loop is CASSSSLRDSYGYTF. CDR3 nucleotide sequence: TGTGCCAGCAGCTCCTCTCTCCGGGACAGCTATGGCTACACCTTC.

The table lists this clone with a count of one. This chain joins TRBV4-1 and TRBJ1-4; perhaps TRBD1 as D (6 bases). The V gene's germline CDR1 is MGHRA and CDR2 YSYEKL. This CDR3 contains 18 residues. Trimming took 0 bases from V and 5 from J, leaving 19 bases between them. CDR3 DNA sequence: TGCGCCAGCAGCCAAGAAGGTGCCCACAGGGTCGCCAATGAAAAACTGTTTTTT. Encoded protein: CASSQEGAHRVANEKLFF.

The chain carries TRBV6-5 and TRBJ2-7; 13 bases are a match to TRBD2. The CDR3 is 15 residues long. Germline V lookup: CDR1 MNHEY, CDR2 SVGAGI. After removal of 6 bases from V and 0 bases from J, the junction contained 2 bases not matched to a gene. CDR3 sequence: CASRTSGGSSYEQYV. The CDR3 coding sequence is TGTGCCAGCAGGACTAGCGGGGGGAGCTCCTACGAGCAGTACGTC.

The chain has TRBV7-3 and TRBJ2-1; 10 bases match TRBD2. The V gene end was trimmed by 4 bases and the J gene end by 8 bases; junction bases not matched to a gene: 11. Germline values: CDR1 SGHTA, CDR2 FQGTGA. CDR3 size: 16 residues. The CDR3 DNA reads TGTGCCAGCAGCTCACGGAGCGGGGGGGCCCGGCATGAGCAGTTCTTC. Protein sequence: CASSSRSGGARHEQFF.

The rearrangement uses TRBV5-1 and TRBJ2-6; no clear D. CDR1 and CDR2 (germline): SGHRS, YFSETQ. The V gene lost 7 bases and the J gene lost 0 bases, with 17 bases spanning the gap. This CDR3 has 17 residues. The CDR3 loop is CASSTRSPSSGANVLTF. The CDR3 coding sequence is TGCGCCAGCTCGACGCGGTCGCCAAGCTCTGGGGCCAACGTCCTGACTTTC.

In its sample, this clone was seen a few times. This sequence joins TRBV2 and TRBJ2-1; D may be TRBD2 (6 bases). CDR1 SNHLY and CDR2 FYNNEI come from the germline V gene. V was pared by 6 bases and J by 7 bases, with 16 bases between. The CDR3 loop spans 14 amino acids. The CDR3 loop reads CASSQTGVLNEQFF. The CDR3 DNA reads TGTGCCAGCAGCCAGACGGGGGTTCTGAATGAGCAGTTCTTC.

The chain uses TRBV7-2 and TRBJ2-2, with D tentatively TRBD2 (5 bases). The CDR3 has 14 residues. Germline assignment: CDR1 SGHTA and CDR2 FQGNSA. V dropped 5 bases and J dropped 2 bases, with 9 bases sitting between them. The chain's CDR3 is CASSPRTNTGELFF. As DNA, the CDR3 is TGTGCCAGCAGCCCCCGGACTAACACCGGGGAGCTGTTTTTT.

The chain uses TRBV18 and TRBJ1-2; D unresolved. Trimming shortened V by 3 bases and J by 4 bases, and 15 bases separated the two germline ends. Germline V gene lookup returns CDR1 KGHSH and CDR2 LQKENI. The length of the CDR3 is 15 residues. The CDR3 DNA is TGTGCCAGCTCACCGCCCCTGGTTGGACTCTATGGCTACACCTTC. Translation gives CASSPPLVGLYGYTF.

V and J are TRBV3-1 (or the pseudogene TRBV3-2) and TRBJ1-6, with D hard to call. V lost 0 bases to trimming and J lost 14 bases, with 14 bases between them. CDR1 is LGHDT, CDR2 YNNKEL, per germline (reference sequence). The CDR3 is made up of 14 amino acids. The CDR3 DNA is TGTGCCAGCAGCCAAGACCGGGTAATCAGCACCCTCCACTTT. Its translation: CASSQDRVISTLHF.

V usage is TRBV21-1 and J usage is TRBJ1-2; TRBD1 is the table's D call, not checked against the DNA. TRBV21-1 is a documented pseudogene. This CDR3 contains 13 residues. The CDR3 sequence: CASSPRQGQGYTF. The CDR3 coding sequence is TGTGCCAGCAGCCCCAGACAGGGGCAGGGCTACACCTTC.

V is TRBV7-4 and J is TRBJ2-7, with 13 bases fitting TRBD2. Germline V CDR1 and CDR2: SGHVT, SQSDAQ. With V trimmed by 7 bases and J by 11 bases, 14 bases remained unmatched. The CDR3 covers 15 residues. DNA of the CDR3: TGTGCCAGCACAACCGGGACTAGCGGGGCTCGCAGGGAGTACGTC. This encodes CASTTGTSGARREYV.

V gene TRBV29-1 combines with J gene TRBJ1-1, with 8 bases that match TRBD1. Germline CDR1 is SQVTM and CDR2 is ANQGSEA. V trimming: 5 bases; J trimming: 2 bases; junction bases outside the gene matches: 7. CDR3 length: 14 amino acids. This chain's CDR3 is CSVKRQGANTEAFF. The CDR3 bases are TGCAGCGTTAAACGCCAGGGGGCAAACACTGAAGCTTTCTTT.